Listed below are T cell receptor beta chains from one sample, sequenced in a study of T-cell memory formation after mild COVID-19. Via MiXCR, TCRdb re-called the 5' RACE reads, giving one row per CDR3 protein. This sample has about 340,000 distinct CDR3 sequences; around a sixth occur once, and the top ten carry about 22%. Sequencing used PBMCs or a T cell subset sorted from them (not recorded which). The receptor source for this set is a man younger than 35 who had mild COVID-19 (a few samples of this study predate the infection). Cell type and time point are not known. CDR3s include the opening cysteine and the closing phenylalanine or tryptophan. Fields, in order: clone size, CDR3 length, J gene, V gene, D gene, CDR3 protein, CDR3 DNA. A D gene is named only where the DNA matches it firmly. Size is stated for part of the rows, as once, few or many counts, or as a class when the clone is expanded.

. | 16 | TRBJ2-1 | TRBV19 | TRBD1 | CASSPNRGPTYNEQFF | TGTGCCAGTAGTCCTAACAGGGGGCCCACCTACAATGAGCAGTTCTTC
few | 14 | TRBJ1-2 | TRBV6-5 | TRBD1 | CASRGTATMNGYTF | TGTGCCAGCAGAGGGACAGCTACAATGAATGGCTACACCTTC
few | 15 | TRBJ1-1 | TRBV12-3/TRBV12-4 | . | CASSSRTAMNTEAFF | TGTGCCAGCAGTTCCCGGACCGCAATGAACACTGAAGCTTTCTTT
few | 15 | TRBJ1-5 | TRBV7-2 | . | CASSLDGGGNQPQHF | TGTGCCAGCAGCTTAGACGGGGGTGGCAATCAGCCCCAGCATTTT
few | 15 | TRBJ2-1 | TRBV4-3 | . | CASSAGSSSYNEQFF | TGCGCCAGCAGCGCGGGCTCGAGCTCCTACAATGAGCAGTTCTTC
few | 14 | TRBJ1-4 | TRBV4-1 | . | CASSQASGRTGLFF | TGCGCCAGCAGCCAAGCCTCGGGCAGAACGGGACTGTTTTTT
few | 13 | TRBJ1-1 | TRBV7-2 | TRBD1 | CASSSQGATEAFF | TGTGCCAGCAGCTCTCAGGGGGCGACTGAAGCTTTCTTT
few | 16 | TRBJ2-2 | TRBV20-1 | TRBD1 | CSAREPGQGNTGELFF | TGCAGTGCTAGAGAACCGGGACAGGGAAACACCGGGGAGCTGTTTTTT
few | 14 | TRBJ2-3 | TRBV20-1 | . | CSAPAGRGTDTQYF | TGCAGTGCTCCTGCGGGCAGGGGCACAGATACGCAGTATTTT
. | 15 | TRBJ2-7 | TRBV5-5 | TRBD1 | CASSLSVQGAYEQYF | TGTGCCAGCAGCTTGTCGGTCCAGGGGGCCTACGAGCAGTACTTC
few | 15 | TRBJ2-2 | TRBV6-5 | . | CASSYSGRNTGELFF | TGTGCCAGCAGTTACTCGGGCAGGAACACCGGGGAGCTGTTTTTT